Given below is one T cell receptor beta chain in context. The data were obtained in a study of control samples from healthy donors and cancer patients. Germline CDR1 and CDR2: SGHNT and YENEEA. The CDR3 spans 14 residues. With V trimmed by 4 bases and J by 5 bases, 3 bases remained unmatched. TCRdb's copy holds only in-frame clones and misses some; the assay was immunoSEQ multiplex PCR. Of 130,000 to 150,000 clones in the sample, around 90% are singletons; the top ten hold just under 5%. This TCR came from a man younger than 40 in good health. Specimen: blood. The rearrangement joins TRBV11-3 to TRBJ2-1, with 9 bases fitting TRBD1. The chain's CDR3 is CASSSGTGNNEQFF. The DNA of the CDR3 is TGTGCCAGCAGCTCCGGGACAGGGAACAATGAGCAGTTCTTC.